The 12 T cell receptor beta chains listed next were all sequenced from one sample in a study of cytomegalovirus exposure and HLA in healthy donors. Primers: 60 Vbeta forward and 13 Jbeta reverse. Only in-frame clones appear in the TCRdb table, and some are missing; sequencing was by immunoSEQ multiplex PCR. This repertoire shows roughly 180,000 clones, 80% found once; its top ten account for 1.5% to 2%. Sequencing was performed on PBMCs. The receptor source for this set is a woman under 40 in good health and CMV-seronegative.

This chain connects TRBV29-1 to TRBJ2-7, with a tentative D call TRBD1 (6 bases). The CDR3 is 15 amino acids. Trimming stripped 1 base from V and 2 bases from J, with 15 bases between. The germline gives CDR1 SQVTM, CDR2 ANQGSEA. CDR3 bases: TGCAGCGTTGAAGTATCCGACAGGTATACCTACGAGCAGTACTTC. It yields the protein CSVEVSDRYTYEQYF.

In its sample, this clone was seen a few times. V and J are TRBV19 and TRBJ2-7; TRBD1 matches 7 bases. The J segment lost 4 bases and the V segment lost 7 bases, leaving 7 bases of the junction unmatched. Germline V gives CDR1 LNHDA, CDR2 SQIVND (reference sequence). The CDR3 consists of 13 residues. Here the CDR3 DNA reads TGTGCCAGTACCCGGGACAGTGATTACGAGCAGTACTTC. This translates into CASTRDSDYEQYF.

The chain links TRBV30 to TRBJ1-6, with 11 bases that match TRBD1. Germline trimming cut 6 bases from V and 0 bases from J; bases unmatched to any gene: 10. The germline gives CDR1 GTSNPN, CDR2 SVGIG (reference sequence). The CDR3 loop spans 18 amino acids. In DNA, the CDR3 is TGTGCCTGTCGGTCCCGGGACAGGGGGAGCTCCTATAATTCACCCCTCCACTTT. Its translation: CACRSRDRGSSYNSPLHF.

V usage is TRBV6-1 and J usage is TRBJ2-3; 8 positions agree with TRBD1. CDR3 length: 15 amino acids. Trimming at V came to 3 bases and at J to 4 bases, leaving 6 bases not matched to a gene. Germline CDR1 and CDR2: MNHNS and SASEGT. The CDR3, as DNA: TGTGCCAGCAGTGACGGGCAGGGGGCCGCAGATACGCAGTATTTT. Residues: CASSDGQGAADTQYF.

The chain uses TRBV4-1 and TRBJ1-4; D is unclear. CDR3 length: 11 amino acids. V was shortened by 1 base and J by 10 bases, with 4 bases between the two germline ends. CDR1 and CDR2 (germline): MGHRA, YSYEKL. The DNA of the CDR3 is TGCGCCAGCAGCCAAGGAGGAAAACTGTTTTTT. Its protein is CASSQGGKLFF.

CDR3 protein: CASIKHRAYEQYF. Written as DNA, the CDR3 is TGTGCCAGCATCAAACACAGGGCCTACGAGCAGTACTTC. The chain couples TRBV6-1 to TRBJ2-7; TRBD1 is a possible D gene (6 bases). The germline gives CDR1 MNHNS, CDR2 SASEGT. The CDR3 spans 13 residues. V shed 7 bases and J shed 2 bases, with 12 bases lying between them.

Only a few counts were recorded for this clone. V gene TRBV30 combines with J gene TRBJ1-4, with 8 nucleotides matching TRBD1. Trimming cost V 2 bases and J 0 bases; bases outside gene matches: 2. In germline, CDR1 is GTSNPN, CDR2 SVGIG (reference sequence). This CDR3 comprises 15 residues. CDR3 nucleotides: TGTGCCTGGAGTCCGGGACAGGCAACTAATGAAAAACTGTTTTTT. This encodes CAWSPGQATNEKLFF. Based on the CDR3 plus reference TRBV30 and TRBJ1-4, the full variable domain is SQTIHQWPATLVQPVGSPLSLECTVEGTSNPNLYWYRQAAGRGLQLLFYSVGIGQISSEVPQNLSASRPQDRQFILSSKKLLLSDSGFYLCAWSPGQATNEKLFFGSGTQLSVL.

With regard to this clone: A junction boundary mismatches the germline segment, possibly from a read error. The chain employs TRBV7-7 and TRBJ2-7, with 8 bases that match TRBD1. The CDR3 runs 19 residues. CDR1 and CDR2 (germline): SSHAT, FNYEAQ (reference sequence). CDR3 in DNA: TGTGCTAGCAGCTTAAGGGCCGGGACAGGCGACCTCAAGGAGTACGAGCAGTACTTC. The encoded protein is CASSLRAGTGDLKEYEQYF.

The V gene is TRBV27, the J gene TRBJ1-6, with 7 bases aligning to TRBD1. Per the germline V gene, CDR1 is MNHEY and CDR2 is SMNVEV (reference sequence). CDR3 length: 15 amino acids. V shed 3 bases, J shed 7 bases, and the junction held 6 bases outside the gene matches. The CDR3 protein is CASSFQGRGNSPLHF. The CDR3 DNA reads TGTGCCAGCAGTTTTCAAGGCAGGGGGAATTCACCCCTCCACTTT.

The chain joins TRBV6-1 to TRBJ1-2; 8 bases match TRBD1. This CDR3 comprises 13 residues. CDR1 and CDR2 from the germline V gene are MNHNS and SASEGT. Unmatched junction bases numbered 7, after V lost 6 bases and J lost 7 bases. CDR3 loop: CASREDRVGGYTF. DNA for the CDR3: TGTGCCAGCAGGGAGGACAGGGTGGGTGGCTACACCTTC.

This clone came up once. V usage is TRBV6-5 and J usage is TRBJ1-2; TRBD1 matches at 7 bases. From germline, CDR1 is MNHEY and CDR2 SVGAGI. The CDR3 sequence is 13 residues long. Losses at the gene ends were 6 bases for V and 4 bases for J; bases not matched to a gene: 5. CDR3 in DNA: TGTGCCAGCAGCTTCTCAGGGGGCTATGGCTACACCTTC. Encoded protein: CASSFSGGYGYTF.

V and J are TRBV5-1 and TRBJ2-5; D not certain. Trimming took off 2 bases at V and 4 bases at J, with 12 bases between the two ends. The CDR3 spans 14 residues. Germline CDR1 reads SGHRS; CDR2 reads YFSETQ. The DNA of the CDR3 is TGCGCCAGCAGCTTAATGAGGTGGGTAGAGACCCAGTACTTC. Translated: CASSLMRWVETQYF.